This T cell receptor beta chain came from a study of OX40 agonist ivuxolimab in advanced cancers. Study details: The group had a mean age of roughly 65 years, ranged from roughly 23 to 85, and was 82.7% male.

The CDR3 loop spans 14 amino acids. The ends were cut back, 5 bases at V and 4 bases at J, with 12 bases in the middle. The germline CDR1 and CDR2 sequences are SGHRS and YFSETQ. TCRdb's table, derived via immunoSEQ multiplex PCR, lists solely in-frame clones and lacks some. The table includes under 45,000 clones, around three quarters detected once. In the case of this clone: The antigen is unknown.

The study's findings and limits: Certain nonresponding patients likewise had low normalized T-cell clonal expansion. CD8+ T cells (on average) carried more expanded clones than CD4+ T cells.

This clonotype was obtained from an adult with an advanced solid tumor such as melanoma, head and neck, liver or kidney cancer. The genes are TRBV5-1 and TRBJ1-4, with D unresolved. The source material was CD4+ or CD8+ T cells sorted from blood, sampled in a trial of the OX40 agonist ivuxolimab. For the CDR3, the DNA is TGCGCCAGCAGTAACACAGCAAATAATGAAAAACTGTTTTTT. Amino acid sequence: CASSNTANNEKLFF.